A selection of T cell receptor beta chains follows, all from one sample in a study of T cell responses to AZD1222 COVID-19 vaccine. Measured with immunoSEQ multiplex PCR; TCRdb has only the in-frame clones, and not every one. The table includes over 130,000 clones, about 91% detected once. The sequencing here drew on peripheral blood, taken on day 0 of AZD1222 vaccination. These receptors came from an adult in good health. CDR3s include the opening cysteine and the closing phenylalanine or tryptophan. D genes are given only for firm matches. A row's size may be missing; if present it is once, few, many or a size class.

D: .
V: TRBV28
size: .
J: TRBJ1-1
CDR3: CASSPRQSMNTEAFF
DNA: TGTGCCAGCAGCCCGAGACAGTCCATGAACACTGAAGCTTTCTTT

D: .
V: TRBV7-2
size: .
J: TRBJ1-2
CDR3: CASSRPEAAYGYTF
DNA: TGTGCCAGCAGCCGTCCGGAGGCGGCTTATGGCTACACCTTC

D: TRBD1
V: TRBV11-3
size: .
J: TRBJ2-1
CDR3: CASSLGQGANEQFF
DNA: TGTGCCAGCAGCCTGGGACAGGGGGCAAATGAGCAGTTCTTC

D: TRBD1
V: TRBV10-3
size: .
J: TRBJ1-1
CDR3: CAIGQGAPNTEAFF
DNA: TGTGCCATCGGGCAGGGGGCGCCAAACACTGAAGCTTTCTTT

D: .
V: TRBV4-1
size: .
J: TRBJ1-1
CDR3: CASSQDLAEAFF
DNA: TGCGCCAGCAGCCAAGATTTGGCTGAAGCTTTCTTT

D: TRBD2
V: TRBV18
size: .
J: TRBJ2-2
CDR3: CASSGGLAVIHSGELFF
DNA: TGTGCCAGCTCGGGGGGACTAGCGGTGATACACTCCGGGGAGCTGTTTTTT

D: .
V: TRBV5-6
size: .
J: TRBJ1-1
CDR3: CASSLGGHLRDTEAFF
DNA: TGTGCCAGCAGCTTGGGTGGGCACTTAAGGGACACTGAAGCTTTCTTT

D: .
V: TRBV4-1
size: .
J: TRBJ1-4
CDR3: CASSLTGPNEKLFF
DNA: TGCGCCAGCAGCCTAACGGGGCCGAATGAAAAACTGTTTTTT

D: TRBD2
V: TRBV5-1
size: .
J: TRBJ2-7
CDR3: CASSRIPTSGGYEQYF
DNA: TGCGCCAGCAGCCGAATTCCGACTAGCGGGGGATACGAGCAGTACTTC

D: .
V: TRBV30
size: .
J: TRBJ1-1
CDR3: CAWSRDMNTEAFF
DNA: TGTGCCTGGTCCAGAGACATGAACACTGAAGCTTTCTTT

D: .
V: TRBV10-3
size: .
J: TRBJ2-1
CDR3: CAISEGGVYNEQFF
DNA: TGTGCCATCAGTGAAGGCGGGGTCTACAATGAGCAGTTCTTC

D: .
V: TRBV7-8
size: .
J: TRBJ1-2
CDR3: CASSWTDSNYGYTF
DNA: TGTGCCAGCAGCTGGACAGATTCTAACTATGGCTACACCTTC

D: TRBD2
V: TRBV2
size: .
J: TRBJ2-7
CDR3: CASSESFTSGSARGEQYF
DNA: TGTGCCAGCAGTGAATCGTTCACTAGCGGGAGCGCCCGCGGCGAGCAGTACTTC

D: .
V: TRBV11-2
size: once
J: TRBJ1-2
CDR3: CASSLVGGGVGYTF
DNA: TGTGCCAGCAGCTTAGTCGGCGGAGGGGTTGGCTACACCTTC

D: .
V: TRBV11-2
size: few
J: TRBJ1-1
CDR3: CASSLDRTEAFF
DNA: TGTGCCAGCAGCTTAGATCGCACCGAAGCTTTCTTT

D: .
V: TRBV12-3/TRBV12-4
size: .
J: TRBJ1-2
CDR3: CATRGTNYGYTF
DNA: TGTGCCACACGGGGGACTAACTATGGCTACACCTTC

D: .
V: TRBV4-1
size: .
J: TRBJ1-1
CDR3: CASSQPTERTEAFF
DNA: TGCGCCAGCAGCCAGCCCACAGAAAGGACTGAAGCTTTCTTT

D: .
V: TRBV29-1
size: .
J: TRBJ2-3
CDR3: CSALRDPTLSDTQYF
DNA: TGCAGCGCCCTACGGGACCCCACGCTGTCAGATACGCAGTATTTT

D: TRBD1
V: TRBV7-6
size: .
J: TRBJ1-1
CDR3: CASSLVLPGTGMNTEAFF
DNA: TGTGCCAGCAGCTTAGTCCTACCGGGGACAGGTATGAACACTGAAGCTTTCTTT

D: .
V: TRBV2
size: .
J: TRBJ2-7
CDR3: CASTEAGTPYYEQYF
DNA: TGTGCCAGCACTGAGGCCGGGACACCTTACTACGAGCAGTACTTC

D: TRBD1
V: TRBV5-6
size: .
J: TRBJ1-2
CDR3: CASSLKDRGHGYTF
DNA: TGTGCCAGCAGCTTAAAGGACAGGGGGCATGGCTACACCTTC

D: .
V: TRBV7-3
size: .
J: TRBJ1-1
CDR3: CASSRLANTEAFF
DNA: TGTGCCAGCAGCCGACTTGCGAACACTGAAGCTTTCTTT

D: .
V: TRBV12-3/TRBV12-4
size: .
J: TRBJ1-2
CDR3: CASSRERGYTF
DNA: TGTGCCAGCAGCAGGGAGAGGGGCTACACCTTC

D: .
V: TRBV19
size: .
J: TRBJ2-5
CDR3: CASKGRGTETQYF
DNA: TGTGCCAGTAAAGGAAGAGGGACAGAGACCCAGTACTTC

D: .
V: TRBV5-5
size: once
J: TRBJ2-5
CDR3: CASRLVGGRETQYF
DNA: TGTGCCAGCAGACTAGTCGGAGGGAGAGAGACCCAGTACTTC

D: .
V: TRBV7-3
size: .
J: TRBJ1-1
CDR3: CASSSSPNTEAFF
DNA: TGTGCCAGCAGCTCCTCACCGAACACTGAAGCTTTCTTT

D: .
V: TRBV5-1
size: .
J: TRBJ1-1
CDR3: CASSPVSENTEAFF
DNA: TGCGCCAGCAGCCCCGTTAGCGAGAACACTGAAGCTTTCTTT

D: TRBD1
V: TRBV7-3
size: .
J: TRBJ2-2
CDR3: CASSLLRGTGGITGELFF
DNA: TGTGCCAGCAGCTTATTGAGGGGGACAGGAGGGATCACCGGGGAGCTGTTTTTT

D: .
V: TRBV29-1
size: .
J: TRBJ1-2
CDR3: CSVETVYGYTF
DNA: TGCAGCGTTGAGACAGTTTATGGCTACACCTTC

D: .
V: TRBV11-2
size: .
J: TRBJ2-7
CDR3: CASSSPRGGVYHEQYF
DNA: TGTGCCAGCAGCTCCCCCAGAGGCGGGGTATACCACGAGCAGTACTTC

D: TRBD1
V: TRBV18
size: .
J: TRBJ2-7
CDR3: CASSLLWTGGDEQYF
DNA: TGTGCCAGCTCCCTACTTTGGACAGGGGGCGACGAGCAGTACTTC

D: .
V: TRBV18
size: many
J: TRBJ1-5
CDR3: CASSPTNSNQPQHF
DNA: TGTGCCAGCTCACCAACCAATAGCAATCAGCCCCAGCATTTT

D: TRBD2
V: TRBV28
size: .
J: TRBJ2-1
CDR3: CASSSSGTYNEQFF
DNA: TGTGCCAGCAGTTCCAGCGGGACTTACAATGAGCAGTTCTTC

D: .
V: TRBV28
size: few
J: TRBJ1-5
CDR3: CASSFYGGRNQPQHF
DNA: TGTGCCAGCAGTTTTTACGGGGGGAGAAATCAGCCCCAGCATTTT

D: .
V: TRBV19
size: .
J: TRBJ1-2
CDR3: CASSIPRANYGYTF
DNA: TGTGCCAGTAGTATCCCCAGGGCGAACTATGGCTACACCTTC